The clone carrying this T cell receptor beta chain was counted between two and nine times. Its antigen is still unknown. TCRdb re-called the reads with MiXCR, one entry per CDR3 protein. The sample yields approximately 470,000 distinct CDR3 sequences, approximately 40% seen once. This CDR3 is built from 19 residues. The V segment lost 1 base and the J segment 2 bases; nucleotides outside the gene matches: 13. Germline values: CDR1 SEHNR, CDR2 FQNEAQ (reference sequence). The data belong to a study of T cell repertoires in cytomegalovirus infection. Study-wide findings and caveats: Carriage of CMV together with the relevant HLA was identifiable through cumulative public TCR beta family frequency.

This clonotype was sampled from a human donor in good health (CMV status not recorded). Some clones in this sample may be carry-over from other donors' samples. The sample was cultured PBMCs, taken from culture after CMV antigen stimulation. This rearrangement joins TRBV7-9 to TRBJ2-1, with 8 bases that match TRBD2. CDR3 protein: CASSLGKFSLLAAYNEQFF. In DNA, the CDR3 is TGTGCCAGCAGCTTAGGGAAATTTTCTCTACTAGCGGCCTACAATGAGCAGTTCTTC.